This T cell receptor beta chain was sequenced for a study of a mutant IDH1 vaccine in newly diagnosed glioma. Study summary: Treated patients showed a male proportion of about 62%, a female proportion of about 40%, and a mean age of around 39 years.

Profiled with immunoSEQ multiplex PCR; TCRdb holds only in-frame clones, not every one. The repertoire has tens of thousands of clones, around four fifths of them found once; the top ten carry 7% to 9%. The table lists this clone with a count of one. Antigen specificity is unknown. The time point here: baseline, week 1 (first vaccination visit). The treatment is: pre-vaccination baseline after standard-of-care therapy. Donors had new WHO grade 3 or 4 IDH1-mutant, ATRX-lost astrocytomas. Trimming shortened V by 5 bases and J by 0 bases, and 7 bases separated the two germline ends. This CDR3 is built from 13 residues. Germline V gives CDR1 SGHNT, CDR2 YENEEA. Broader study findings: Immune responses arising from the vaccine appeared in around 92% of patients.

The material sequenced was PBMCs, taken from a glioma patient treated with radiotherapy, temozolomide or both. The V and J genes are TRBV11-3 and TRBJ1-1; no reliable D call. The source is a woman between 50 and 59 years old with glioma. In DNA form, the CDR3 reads TGTGCCAGCAGCCTGGACCTGAACACTGAAGCTTTCTTT. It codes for CASSLDLNTEAFF.